The TCR beta chain described here comes from a study of OX40 agonist ivuxolimab in advanced cancers. The wider study: In this cohort, patients received ivuxolimab, an agonistic anti-OX40 (CD134) antibody. Each dose-escalation patient presented with hepatocellular carcinoma, melanoma, renal cell or head and neck cancer.

The germline gives CDR1 GTSNPN, CDR2 SVGIG (reference sequence). V gave up 4 bases and J gave up 5 bases, with 11 bases separating them. There are 12 residues in the CDR3. Autoimmune disease history or systemic immunosuppression barred patients. The data were produced by immunoSEQ multiplex PCR, yet TCRdb's version contains in-frame clones alone and is incomplete. The sample consists of some 50,000 clones, about 87% of them appearing once. This clone was observed a single time. The sequences come from CD4+ or CD8+ T cells sorted from blood, collected in a trial of the OX40 agonist ivuxolimab. The rearrangement links TRBV30 to TRBJ1-1; no clear D. The clonotype comes from an adult with an advanced solid tumor such as melanoma, head and neck, liver or kidney cancer. CDR3 bases: TGTGCCTGGATACAGAGGGAGACTGAAGCTTTCTTT. Translation gives CAWIQRETEAFF.